Sequencing of this T cell receptor (beta chain) was carried out in a study of radiotherapy plus CTLA-4 blockade in lung cancer. General study results and limits: Early clone dynamics of blood T cells, plus interferon-beta, reportedly predicted response best. Subsequent to radiotherapy plus ipilimumab, tumor-derived TCR clones underwent expansion in blood.

The study treated chemo-refractory metastatic non-small-cell lung cancer patients with focal radiation plus ipilimumab CTLA-4 blockade. The data were produced by immunoSEQ multiplex PCR, yet TCRdb's version contains in-frame clones alone and is incomplete. The repertoire includes over 80,000 clones, about 87% of them detected once, and 16% sits in the top ten. Note on this clone: What it binds is unknown.

Germline CDR1 reads ENHRY; CDR2 reads SYGVKD. This CDR3 contains 17 residues. J gave up 0 bases and V 7 bases, and 6 bases lay outside the gene matches. The sequence was obtained from a human donor with non-small cell lung cancer that progressed on radiotherapy plus ipilimumab. The chain is built from TRBV10-3 and TRBJ2-1, with 13 bases lining up with TRBD2. Sequencing used peripheral blood, obtained from a patient treated with radiotherapy plus ipilimumab. The CDR3 bases are TGTGCCATCACTGGGACTAGCGGGATTCACTCCTACAATGAGCAGTTCTTC. Translated, it gives CAITGTSGIHSYNEQFF.